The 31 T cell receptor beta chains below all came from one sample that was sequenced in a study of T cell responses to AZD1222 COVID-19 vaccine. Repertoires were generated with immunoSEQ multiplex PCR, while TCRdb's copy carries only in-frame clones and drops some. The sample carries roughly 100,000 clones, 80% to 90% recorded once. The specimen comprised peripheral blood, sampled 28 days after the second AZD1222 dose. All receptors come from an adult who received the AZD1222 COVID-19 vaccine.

The CDR3 nucleotides are TGTGCCAGCAGCCAAGGCCAGCAGTACTTC. Amino acids: CASSQGQQYF. The chain has TRBV3-1 (or the pseudogene TRBV3-2) and TRBJ2-7; D call uncertain. The CDR3 totals 10 residues. The V gene's germline CDR1 is LGHDT and CDR2 YNNKEL (reference sequence). V lost 1 base to trimming and J lost 8 bases, with 3 bases between them.

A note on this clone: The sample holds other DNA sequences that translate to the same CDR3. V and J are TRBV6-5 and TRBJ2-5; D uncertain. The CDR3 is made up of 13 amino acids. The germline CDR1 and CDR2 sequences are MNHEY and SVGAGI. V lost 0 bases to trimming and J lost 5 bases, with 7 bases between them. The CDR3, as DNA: TGTGCCAGCAGTTACTCTAGGGTGGAGACCCAGTACTTC. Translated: CASSYSRVETQYF.

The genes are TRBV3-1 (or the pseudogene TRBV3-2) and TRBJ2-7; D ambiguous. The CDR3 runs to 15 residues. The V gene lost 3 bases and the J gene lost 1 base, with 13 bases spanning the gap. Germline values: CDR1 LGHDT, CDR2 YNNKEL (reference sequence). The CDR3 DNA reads TGTGCCAGCAGCCAGGTCTATGGCAGTTCCTACGAGCAGTACTTC. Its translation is CASSQVYGSSYEQYF.

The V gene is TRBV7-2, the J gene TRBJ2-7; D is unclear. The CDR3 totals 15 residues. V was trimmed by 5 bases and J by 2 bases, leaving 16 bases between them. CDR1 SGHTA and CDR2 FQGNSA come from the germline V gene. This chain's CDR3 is CASSLGPVVTYEQYF. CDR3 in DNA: TGTGCCAGCAGCCTGGGCCCGGTAGTCACCTACGAGCAGTACTTC.

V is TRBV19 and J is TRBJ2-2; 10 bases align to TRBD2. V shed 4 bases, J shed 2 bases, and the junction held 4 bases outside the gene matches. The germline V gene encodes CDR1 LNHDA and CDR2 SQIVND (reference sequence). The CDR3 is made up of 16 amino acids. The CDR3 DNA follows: TGTGCCAGTAGTAGAGGACTAGCGGATAACACCGGGGAGCTGTTTTTT. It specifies CASSRGLADNTGELFF. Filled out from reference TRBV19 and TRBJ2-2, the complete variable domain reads DGGITQSPKYLFRKEGQNVTLSCEQNLNHDAMYWYRQDPGQGLRLIYYSQIVNDFQKGDIAEGYSVSREKKESFPLTVTSAQKNPTAFYLCASSRGLADNTGELFFGEGSRLTVL.

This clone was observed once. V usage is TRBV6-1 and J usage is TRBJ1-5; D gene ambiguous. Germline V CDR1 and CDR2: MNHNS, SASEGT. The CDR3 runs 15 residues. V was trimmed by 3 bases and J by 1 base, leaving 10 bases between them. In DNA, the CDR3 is TGTGCCAGCAGTGACCTCCTAAGGAGCAATCAGCCCCAGCATTTT. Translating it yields CASSDLLRSNQPQHF.

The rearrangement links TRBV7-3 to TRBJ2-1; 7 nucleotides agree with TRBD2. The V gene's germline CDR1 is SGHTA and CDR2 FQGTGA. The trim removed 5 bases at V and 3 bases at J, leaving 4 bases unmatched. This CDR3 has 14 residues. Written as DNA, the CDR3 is TGTGCCAGCAGCGCCAGCGGGGACTACAATGAGCAGTTCTTC. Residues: CASSASGDYNEQFF.

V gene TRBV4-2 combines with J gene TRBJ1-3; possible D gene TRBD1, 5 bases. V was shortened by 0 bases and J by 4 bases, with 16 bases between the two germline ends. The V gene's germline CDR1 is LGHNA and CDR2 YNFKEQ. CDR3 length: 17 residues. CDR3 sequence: CASSQDPTFGAGNTIYF. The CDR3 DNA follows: TGTGCCAGCAGCCAAGACCCAACGTTTGGGGCCGGAAACACCATATATTTT.

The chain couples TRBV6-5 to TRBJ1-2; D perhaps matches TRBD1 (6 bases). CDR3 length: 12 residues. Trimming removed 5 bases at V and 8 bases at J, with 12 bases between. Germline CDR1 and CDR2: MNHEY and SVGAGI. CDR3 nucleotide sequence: TGTGCCAGCAGTCCAGGGGTAATAGGCTACACCTTC. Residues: CASSPGVIGYTF.

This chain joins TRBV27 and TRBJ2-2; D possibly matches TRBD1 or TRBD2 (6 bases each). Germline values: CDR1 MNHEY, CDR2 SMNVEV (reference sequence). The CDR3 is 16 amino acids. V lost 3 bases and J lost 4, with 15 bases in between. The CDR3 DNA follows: TGTGCCAGCAGTTTGTGGGGCGGAGGGGGCACCGGGGAGCTGTTTTTT. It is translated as CASSLWGGGGTGELFF.

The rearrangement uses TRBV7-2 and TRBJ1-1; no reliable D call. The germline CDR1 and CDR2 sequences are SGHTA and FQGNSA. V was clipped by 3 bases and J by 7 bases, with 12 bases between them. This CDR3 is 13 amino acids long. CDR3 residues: CASSLHAQLEAFF. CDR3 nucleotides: TGTGCCAGCAGCTTGCATGCACAACTTGAAGCTTTCTTT.

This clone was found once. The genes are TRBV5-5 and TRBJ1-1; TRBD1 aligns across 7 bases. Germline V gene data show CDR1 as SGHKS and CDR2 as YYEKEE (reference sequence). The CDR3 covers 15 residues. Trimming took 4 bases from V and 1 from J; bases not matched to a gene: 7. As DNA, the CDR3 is TGTGCCAGCAGCGCCAGACAGGGAAGGAACACTGAAGCTTTCTTT. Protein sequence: CASSARQGRNTEAFF. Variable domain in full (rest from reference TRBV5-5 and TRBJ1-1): DAGVTQSPTHLIKTRGQQVTLRCSPISGHKSVSWYQQVLGQGPQFIFQYYEKEERGRGNFPDRFSARQFPNYSSELNVNALLLGDSALYLCASSARQGRNTEAFFGQGTRLTVV.

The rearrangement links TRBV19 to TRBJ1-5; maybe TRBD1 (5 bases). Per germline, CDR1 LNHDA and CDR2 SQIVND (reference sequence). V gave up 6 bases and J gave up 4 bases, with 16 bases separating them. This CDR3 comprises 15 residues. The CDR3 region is CASSPSGGGNQPQHF. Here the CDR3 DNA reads TGTGCCAGTAGCCCGAGTGGGGGGGGAAATCAGCCCCAGCATTTT.

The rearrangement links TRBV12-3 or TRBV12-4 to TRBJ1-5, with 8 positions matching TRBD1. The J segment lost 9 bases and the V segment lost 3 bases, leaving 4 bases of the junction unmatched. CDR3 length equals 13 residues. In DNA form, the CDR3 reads TGTGCCAGCAGTTTGGACAGGGAGAGGCCCCAGCATTTT. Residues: CASSLDRERPQHF.

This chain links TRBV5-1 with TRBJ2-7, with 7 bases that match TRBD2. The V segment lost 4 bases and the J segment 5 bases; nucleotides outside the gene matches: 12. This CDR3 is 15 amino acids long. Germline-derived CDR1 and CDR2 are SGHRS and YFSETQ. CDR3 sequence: CASSPLSTSVHEQYF. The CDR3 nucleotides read TGCGCCAGCAGCCCTCTCAGTACTAGCGTACACGAGCAGTACTTC.

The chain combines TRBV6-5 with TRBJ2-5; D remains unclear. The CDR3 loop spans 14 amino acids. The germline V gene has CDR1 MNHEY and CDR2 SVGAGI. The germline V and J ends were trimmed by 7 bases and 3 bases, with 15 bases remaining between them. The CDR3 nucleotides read TGTGCCAGCACCGAACACGGACCGAAAGAGACCCAGTACTTC. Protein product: CASTEHGPKETQYF.

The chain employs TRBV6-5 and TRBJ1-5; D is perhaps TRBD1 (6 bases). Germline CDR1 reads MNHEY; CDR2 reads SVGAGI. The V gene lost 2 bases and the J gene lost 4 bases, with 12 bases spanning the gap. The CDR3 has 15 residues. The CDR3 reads CASSYVGQPNQPQHF. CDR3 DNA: TGTGCCAGCAGTTACGTAGGACAGCCAAATCAGCCCCAGCATTTT.

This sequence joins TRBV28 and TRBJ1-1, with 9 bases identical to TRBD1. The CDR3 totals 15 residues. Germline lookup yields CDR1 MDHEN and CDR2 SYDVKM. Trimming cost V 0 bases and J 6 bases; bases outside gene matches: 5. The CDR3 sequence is CASSLWDRTGAEAFF. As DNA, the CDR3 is TGTGCCAGCAGTTTATGGGATCGGACAGGGGCTGAAGCTTTCTTT.

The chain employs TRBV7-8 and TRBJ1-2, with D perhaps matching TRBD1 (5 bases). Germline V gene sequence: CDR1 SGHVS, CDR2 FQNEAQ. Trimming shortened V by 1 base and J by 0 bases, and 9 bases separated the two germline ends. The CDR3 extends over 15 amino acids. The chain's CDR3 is CASSLGGTANYGYTF. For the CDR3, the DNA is TGTGCCAGCAGCTTAGGAGGGACCGCTAACTATGGCTACACCTTC.

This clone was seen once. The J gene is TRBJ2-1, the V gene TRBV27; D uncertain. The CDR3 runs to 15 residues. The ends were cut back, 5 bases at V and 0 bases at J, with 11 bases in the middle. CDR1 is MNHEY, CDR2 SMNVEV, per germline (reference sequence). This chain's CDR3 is CASSLAESSYNEQFF. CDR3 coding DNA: TGTGCCAGCAGTCTGGCGGAGAGCTCCTACAATGAGCAGTTCTTC.

The CDR3 is CASSLTGAGYTF. In nucleotides, the CDR3 is TGTGCCAGCAGCTTGACAGGGGCTGGCTACACCTTC. The chain employs TRBV5-4 and TRBJ1-2; TRBD1 aligns across 7 bases. V trimming: 1 base; J trimming: 7 bases; junction bases outside the gene matches: 1. The germline V gene has CDR1 SGHNT and CDR2 YYREEE (reference sequence). The CDR3 loop spans 12 amino acids.

The CDR3: CASSMQARAAEAFF. CDR3 nucleotides: TGTGCCAGTAGTATGCAAGCGAGAGCAGCTGAAGCTTTCTTT. The rearrangement joins TRBV19 to TRBJ1-1, with D hard to call. Trimming cost V 3 bases and J 6 bases, with 14 bases left between them. Germline lookup yields CDR1 LNHDA and CDR2 SQIVND (reference sequence). CDR3 size: 14 residues.

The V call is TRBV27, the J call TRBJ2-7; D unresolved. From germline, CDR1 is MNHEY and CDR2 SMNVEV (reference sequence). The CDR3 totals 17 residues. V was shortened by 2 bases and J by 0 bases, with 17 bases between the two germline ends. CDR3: CASSLEGPAPPSYEQYF. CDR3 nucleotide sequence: TGTGCCAGCAGTTTAGAAGGACCCGCACCGCCCTCCTACGAGCAGTACTTC.

For the CDR3, the DNA is TGTGCCAGCCGTTCCATGGGTTCTTATAATTCACCCCTCCACTTT. Protein sequence: CASRSMGSYNSPLHF. This chain connects TRBV19 to TRBJ1-6; no reliable D call. The CDR3 runs 15 residues. Germline V gene data show CDR1 as LNHDA and CDR2 as SQIVND (reference sequence). Trimming removed 9 bases from V and 4 bases from J, with 16 bases in between. The complete variable domain, with remaining parts taken from reference TRBV19 and TRBJ1-6, reads DGGITQSPKYLFRKEGQNVTLSCEQNLNHDAMYWYRQDPGQGLRLIYYSQIVNDFQKGDIAEGYSVSREKKESFPLTVTSAQKNPTAFYLCASRSMGSYNSPLHFGNGTRLTVT.

CDR3 DNA: TGTGCCAGCAGCTTTGGGGAGAGGGAGACCCAGTACTTC. Translated, it gives CASSFGERETQYF. This chain connects TRBV7-2 to TRBJ2-5; a possible D gene is TRBD2 (5 bases). Trimming took 3 bases from V and 5 from J, leaving 10 bases between them. Germline loops: CDR1 SGHTA, CDR2 FQGNSA. The length of the CDR3 is 13 residues.

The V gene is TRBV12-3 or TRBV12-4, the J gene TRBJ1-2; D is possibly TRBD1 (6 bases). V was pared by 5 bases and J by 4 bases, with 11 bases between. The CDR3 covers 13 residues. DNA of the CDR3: TGTGCCAGCAGTCGAGGACAGCTCTATGGCTACACCTTC. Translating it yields CASSRGQLYGYTF.

CDR3 region: CASSLGFGGQFF. The CDR3 nucleotides are TGTGCCAGCAGCTTAGGTTTCGGGGGGCAGTTCTTC. This chain joins TRBV7-2 and TRBJ2-1; D perhaps matches TRBD2 (6 bases). Germline-derived CDR1 and CDR2 are SGHTA and FQGNSA. The V gene lost 1 base and the J gene lost 12 bases, with 10 bases spanning the gap. This CDR3 contains 12 residues.

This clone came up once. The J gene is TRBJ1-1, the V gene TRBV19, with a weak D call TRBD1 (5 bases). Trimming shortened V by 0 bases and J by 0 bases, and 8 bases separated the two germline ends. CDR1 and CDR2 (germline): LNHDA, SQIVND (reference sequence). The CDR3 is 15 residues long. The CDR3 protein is CASSIDGGLNTEAFF. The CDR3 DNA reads TGTGCCAGTAGTATAGACGGGGGTTTGAACACTGAAGCTTTCTTT.

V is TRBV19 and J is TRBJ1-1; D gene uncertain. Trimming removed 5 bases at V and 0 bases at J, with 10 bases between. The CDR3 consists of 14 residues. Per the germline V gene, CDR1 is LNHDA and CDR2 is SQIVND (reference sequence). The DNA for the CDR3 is TGTGCCAGTAGTTCCCGAGGCCTGAACACTGAAGCTTTCTTT. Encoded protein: CASSSRGLNTEAFF.

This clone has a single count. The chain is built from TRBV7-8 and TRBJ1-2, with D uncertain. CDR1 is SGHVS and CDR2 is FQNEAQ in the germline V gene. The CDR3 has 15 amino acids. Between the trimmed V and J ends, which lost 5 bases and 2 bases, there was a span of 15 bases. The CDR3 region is CASSDRALLNYGYTF. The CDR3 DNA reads TGTGCCAGCAGCGACCGGGCCCTCCTCAACTATGGCTACACCTTC.

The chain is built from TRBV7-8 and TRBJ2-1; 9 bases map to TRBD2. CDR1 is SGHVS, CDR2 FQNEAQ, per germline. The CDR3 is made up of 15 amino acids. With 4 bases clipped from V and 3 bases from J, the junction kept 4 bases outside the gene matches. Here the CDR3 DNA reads TGTGCCAGCAGCTCGAGCGGGAGGATCTACAATGAGCAGTTCTTC. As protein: CASSSSGRIYNEQFF.